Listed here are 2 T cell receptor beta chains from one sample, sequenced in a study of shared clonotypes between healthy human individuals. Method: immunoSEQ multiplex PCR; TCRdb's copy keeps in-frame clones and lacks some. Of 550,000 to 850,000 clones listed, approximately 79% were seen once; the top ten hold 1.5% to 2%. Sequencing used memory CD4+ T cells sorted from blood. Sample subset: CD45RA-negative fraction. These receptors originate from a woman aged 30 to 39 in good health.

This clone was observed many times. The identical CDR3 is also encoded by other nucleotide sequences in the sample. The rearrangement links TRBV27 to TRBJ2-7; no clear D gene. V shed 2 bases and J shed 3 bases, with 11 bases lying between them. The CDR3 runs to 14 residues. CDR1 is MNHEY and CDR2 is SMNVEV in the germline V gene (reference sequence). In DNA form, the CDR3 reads TGTGCCAGCAGTTTACGGGCAGGATACTACGAGCAGTACTTC. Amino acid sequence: CASSLRAGYYEQYF.

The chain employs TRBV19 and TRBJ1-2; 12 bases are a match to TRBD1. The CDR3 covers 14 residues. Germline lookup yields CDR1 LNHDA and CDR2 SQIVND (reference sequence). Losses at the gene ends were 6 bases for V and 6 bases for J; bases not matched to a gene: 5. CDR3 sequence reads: CASRGQGAVNGYTF. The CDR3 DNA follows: TGTGCCAGTAGGGGACAGGGGGCGGTTAATGGCTACACCTTC.